What follows are 27 T cell receptor beta chains derived from one specimen sequenced in a study of blood T cell repertoires in COVID-19. TCRdb's table, derived via immunoSEQ multiplex PCR, lists solely in-frame clones and lacks some. The sample has 140,000 to 150,000 clones; around nine tenths are singletons. Sequenced: peripheral blood. These receptors were obtained from a woman aged 45-60 years with acute or convalescent COVID-19.

CDR3 region: CASSLGGWGDTQYF. The CDR3 DNA follows: TGTGCCAGCAGCCTGGGGGGATGGGGAGATACGCAGTATTTT. The chain has TRBV7-9 and TRBJ2-3; tentatively, D is TRBD2 (6 bases). Deletions cut 5 bases from V and 5 bases from J, with 14 bases between. The CDR3 spans 14 residues. CDR1 is SEHNR, CDR2 FQNEAQ, per germline (reference sequence).

A single count supports this clone. V usage is TRBV4-1 and J usage is TRBJ1-2; tentatively, D is TRBD1 (5 bases). Trimming left V 1 base short and J 5 bases short, with 17 bases between. Germline V CDR1 and CDR2: MGHRA, YSYEKL. The CDR3 has 16 amino acids. The chain's CDR3 is CASSQAPHGGNYGYTF. The CDR3 DNA reads as TGCGCCAGCAGCCAAGCACCCCACGGGGGGAATTATGGCTACACCTTC.

The chain carries TRBV5-1 and TRBJ2-7; 7 bases are shared with TRBD1. V gave up 0 bases and J gave up 2 bases; unmatched junction bases: 8. There are 16 residues in the CDR3. Germline loops: CDR1 SGHRS, CDR2 YFSETQ. The chain's CDR3 is CASSLAHGTVAYEQYF. CDR3 nucleotide sequence: TGCGCCAGCAGCTTGGCCCACGGGACAGTCGCCTACGAGCAGTACTTC.

This clone was counted only a few times. J is TRBJ1-6 and V is TRBV2, with TRBD1 as a possible D gene (6 bases). V was cut by 5 bases and J by 8 bases, with 13 bases left in between. CDR1 and CDR2 from the germline V gene are SNHLY and FYNNEI. The CDR3 length is 14 residues. The CDR3 region has the DNA TGTGCCAGCAGTCTCTTGGGGGCAGATTCACCCCTCCACTTT. This codes for CASSLLGADSPLHF.

The chain links TRBV30 to TRBJ2-3, with TRBD1 matching 9 bases. This CDR3 comprises 14 residues. The junction had 5 bases not matched to a gene; V was cut back by 1 base and J by 6 bases. Germline V lookup: CDR1 GTSNPN, CDR2 SVGIG (reference sequence). The CDR3 sequence is CAWSAGTGRDTQYF. In nucleotides, the CDR3 is TGTGCCTGGAGTGCCGGGACAGGGCGGGATACGCAGTATTTT.

The chain links TRBV14 to TRBJ2-3; the D gene is possibly TRBD1 (5 bases). The germline CDR1 and CDR2 sequences are SGHDN and FVKESK. Deletions cut 1 base from V and 5 bases from J, with 10 bases between. CDR3 size: 14 residues. The CDR3 reads CASSQAPRGDTQYF. As DNA, the CDR3 is TGTGCCAGCAGCCAAGCGCCAAGGGGAGATACGCAGTATTTT.

The chain joins TRBV5-1 to TRBJ1-3; no reliable D call. Germline V gives CDR1 SGHRS, CDR2 YFSETQ. V lost 0 bases to trimming and J lost 0 bases, with 10 bases between them. This CDR3 is 16 amino acids long. CDR3 protein: CASSLDGIASGNTIYF. In DNA form, the CDR3 reads TGCGCCAGCAGCTTGGACGGGATTGCCTCTGGAAACACCATATATTTT.

This clone was picked up one time. This same CDR3 is encoded by further DNA sequences in the sample. The DNA of the CDR3 is TGTGCCAGCAGCTTAGGGGGCCTGATGAACACTGAAGCTTTCTTT. This codes for CASSLGGLMNTEAFF. The J gene is TRBJ1-1, the V gene TRBV7-2, with D perhaps matching TRBD1 (5 bases). This CDR3 spans 15 amino acids. Trimming stripped 1 base from V and 0 bases from J, with 9 bases between. Germline V lookup: CDR1 SGHTA, CDR2 FQGNSA. The complete variable domain, with remaining parts taken from reference TRBV7-2 and TRBJ1-1, reads GAGVSQSPSNKVTEKGKDVELRCDPISGHTALYWYRQSLGQGLEFLIYFQGNSAPDKSGLPSDRFSAERTGGSVSTLTIQRTQQEDSAVYLCASSLGGLMNTEAFFGQGTRLTVV.

The sample holds one count of this clone. The germline gene is not matched at one end of the junction; a read error may be the cause. The genes are TRBV9 and TRBJ1-1; D not certain. Per germline, CDR1 SGDLS and CDR2 YYNGEE. This CDR3 has 11 residues. The CDR3: CASSVAPPVSF. For the CDR3, the DNA is TGTGCCAGCAGCGTAGCACCCCCAGTGTCCTTT. Filled out from reference TRBV9 and TRBJ1-1, the complete variable domain reads DSGVTQTPKHLITATGQRVTLRCSPRSGDLSVYWYQQSLDQGLQFLIQYYNGEERAKGNILERFSAQQFPDLHSELNLSSLELGDSALYFCASSVAPPVSFGQGTRLTVV.

The chain uses TRBV27 and TRBJ2-5; weak D call: TRBD1 (6 bases). The CDR3 is 13 residues long. The germline CDR1 and CDR2 sequences are MNHEY and SMNVEV (reference sequence). Trimming cost V 6 bases and J 5 bases, with 13 bases left between them. The CDR3, as DNA: TGTGCCAGCAGCGGACAGCCTCCGGAGACCCAGTACTTC. This gives the protein CASSGQPPETQYF.

The rearrangement joins TRBV12-3 or TRBV12-4 to TRBJ2-5; D perhaps matches TRBD2 (5 bases). CDR3 length equals 13 residues. Trimming removed 5 bases from V and 5 bases from J, with 12 bases in between. CDR3 protein: CASSTREWETQYF. The CDR3 bases are TGTGCCAGCAGTACAAGGGAGTGGGAGACCCAGTACTTC.

The DNA for the CDR3 is TGTGCCAGCAGCTTAGACAGCCGGGGGAGCACTGAAGCTTTCTTT. Its translation: CASSLDSRGSTEAFF. This chain links TRBV7-6 with TRBJ1-1; perhaps TRBD1 as D (5 bases). The germline V gene encodes CDR1 SGHVS and CDR2 FNYEAQ. The CDR3 runs 15 residues. V lost 1 base and J 4 bases, leaving 13 bases between the germline ends.

The chain uses TRBV3-1 (or the pseudogene TRBV3-2) and TRBJ2-1, with TRBD2 as a possible D gene (5 bases). CDR3 length: 15 amino acids. Between the trimmed V and J ends, which lost 5 bases and 5 bases, there was a span of 16 bases. CDR1 is LGHDT and CDR2 is YNNKEL in the germline V gene (reference sequence). CDR3 nucleotides: TGTGCCAGCAGCGCTGGGCCTAGCAGAAACAATGAGCAGTTCTTC. Translation: CASSAGPSRNNEQFF.

The rearrangement joins TRBV29-1 to TRBJ2-1, with 11 bases lining up with TRBD2. After removal of 6 bases from V and 2 bases from J, the junction contained 6 bases not matched to a gene. The CDR3 has 15 amino acids. CDR1 and CDR2 from the germline V gene are SQVTM and ANQGSEA. CDR3 sequence (DNA): TGCAGCGTGGAGGGACTAGCGGCCACCTACAATGAGCAGTTCTTC. Protein sequence: CSVEGLAATYNEQFF.

The chain is built from TRBV30 and TRBJ1-4, with 8 bases fitting TRBD1. The CDR3 sequence is 15 residues long. V lost 3 bases, J lost 4 bases, and 7 bases stayed unmatched. Germline CDR1 and CDR2: GTSNPN and SVGIG (reference sequence). CDR3 region: CAWRHTTGGNEKLFF. DNA of the CDR3: TGTGCCTGGAGGCATACAACAGGGGGTAATGAAAAACTGTTTTTT.

This chain joins TRBV7-2 and TRBJ1-4; 7 bases align to TRBD1. Germline CDR1 SGHTA, CDR2 FQGNSA. This CDR3 is built from 15 residues. V gave up 3 bases and J gave up 5 bases; unmatched junction bases: 6. This chain's CDR3 is CASSFLRGLNEKLFF. CDR3 bases: TGTGCCAGCAGCTTTCTAAGGGGGCTAAATGAAAAACTGTTTTTT.

The table lists this clone with a few counts. This sample includes further DNA sequences coding for the same CDR3. The J gene is TRBJ1-5, the V gene TRBV30; a weak D match, TRBD1 (6 bases). This CDR3 has 13 residues. The germline CDR1 and CDR2 sequences are GTSNPN and SVGIG (reference sequence). Trimming removed 5 bases at V and 1 base at J, with 9 bases between. The CDR3 DNA sequence: TGTGCCTGGTCCACAGGGAGCAATCAGCCCCAGCATTTT. Amino acids: CAWSTGSNQPQHF.

This chain uses TRBV6-5 with TRBJ2-7; D may be TRBD1 (5 bases). Trimming stripped 5 bases from V and 3 bases from J, with 14 bases between. Germline assignment: CDR1 MNHEY and CDR2 SVGAGI. The CDR3 covers 14 residues. DNA of the CDR3: TGTGCCAGCAGTCCAGACAGTAACCTCTACGAGCAGTACTTC. The encoded protein is CASSPDSNLYEQYF.

The chain has TRBV9 and TRBJ2-7; 9 bases line up with TRBD1. Germline V gene data show CDR1 as SGDLS and CDR2 as YYNGEE. V was clipped by 4 bases and J by 7 bases; unmatched bases: 9. CDR3 length: 14 amino acids. CDR3 bases: TGTGCCAGCAGCCCCGGGACAGGGACGAATGAGCAGTACTTC. Translation gives CASSPGTGTNEQYF.

This sequence joins TRBV6-5 and TRBJ1-4, with D possibly matching TRBD1 (5 bases). The germline V gene encodes CDR1 MNHEY and CDR2 SVGAGI. The CDR3 runs 15 residues. V lost 6 bases and J 1 base, leaving 12 bases between the germline ends. The chain's CDR3 is CASSRAGGTNEKLFF. The DNA for the CDR3 is TGTGCCAGCAGCAGAGCGGGGGGAACTAATGAAAAACTGTTTTTT.

The V and J genes are TRBV5-4 and TRBJ1-1; D may be TRBD1 (5 bases). Germline V gene lookup returns CDR1 SGHNT and CDR2 YYREEE (reference sequence). The CDR3 length is 14 residues. Deletions cut 0 bases from V and 4 bases from J, with 10 bases between. As DNA, the CDR3 is TGTGCCAGCAGCTTGGTTACAGGTCGCACTGAAGCTTTCTTT. It encodes CASSLVTGRTEAFF.

The chain couples TRBV11-1 to TRBJ1-6, with TRBD1 identical over 9 bases. V lost 4 bases to trimming and J lost 7 bases; unmatched junction nucleotides: 8. The CDR3 spans 16 residues. Germline CDR1 is SGHAT and CDR2 is FQDESV (reference sequence). DNA of the CDR3: TGTGCCAGCAGCTCCGGGACAGGGATTTTCAATTCACCCCTCCACTTT. Translating gives CASSSGTGIFNSPLHF.

The genes are TRBV12-3 or TRBV12-4 and TRBJ1-4; D gene uncertain. V lost 1 base, J lost 8 bases, and 2 bases lay in between. The CDR3 totals 11 residues. The CDR3 sequence: CASSLVEKLFF. The CDR3 DNA reads TGTGCCAGCAGTTTAGTAGAAAAACTGTTTTTT.

The chain is built from TRBV19 and TRBJ1-1, with D possibly being TRBD1 (6 bases). Trimming removed 4 bases from V and 6 bases from J, with 18 bases in between. The CDR3 runs 15 residues. From germline, CDR1 is LNHDA and CDR2 SQIVND (reference sequence). The CDR3 DNA reads as TGTGCCAGTAGTAGGTACAGGGATTTTTCTGCTGAAGCTTTCTTT. Translated: CASSRYRDFSAEAFF.

V usage is TRBV6-1 and J usage is TRBJ1-1; D is ambiguous. The germline V gene has CDR1 MNHNS and CDR2 SASEGT. Trimming left V 0 bases short and J 2 bases short, with 16 bases between. This CDR3 region has 17 residues. CDR3 nucleotides: TGTGCCAGCAGTGAAGCCTCGTCGGGAGTGGCAAACACTGAAGCTTTCTTT. Its translation: CASSEASSGVANTEAFF.

The V gene is TRBV19, the J gene TRBJ1-4; 8 bases fit TRBD1. CDR1 and CDR2 from the germline V gene are LNHDA and SQIVND (reference sequence). The V segment lost 5 bases and the J segment 3 bases; nucleotides outside the gene matches: 11. The CDR3 sequence is 17 residues long. In DNA, the CDR3 is TGTGCCAGTAGTCCCCGGACAGGGCGGTGGGCTAATGAAAAACTGTTTTTT. Amino acid sequence: CASSPRTGRWANEKLFF.

This rearrangement joins TRBV6-4 to TRBJ2-7, with a weak D call TRBD2 (6 bases). The germline gives CDR1 MRHNA, CDR2 SNTAGT. The CDR3 covers 14 residues. V was pared by 10 bases and J by 3 bases, with 19 bases between. The CDR3 loop reads CATQEAGSNYEQYF. CDR3 DNA sequence: TGTGCCACGCAAGAGGCGGGGAGCAACTACGAGCAGTACTTC.